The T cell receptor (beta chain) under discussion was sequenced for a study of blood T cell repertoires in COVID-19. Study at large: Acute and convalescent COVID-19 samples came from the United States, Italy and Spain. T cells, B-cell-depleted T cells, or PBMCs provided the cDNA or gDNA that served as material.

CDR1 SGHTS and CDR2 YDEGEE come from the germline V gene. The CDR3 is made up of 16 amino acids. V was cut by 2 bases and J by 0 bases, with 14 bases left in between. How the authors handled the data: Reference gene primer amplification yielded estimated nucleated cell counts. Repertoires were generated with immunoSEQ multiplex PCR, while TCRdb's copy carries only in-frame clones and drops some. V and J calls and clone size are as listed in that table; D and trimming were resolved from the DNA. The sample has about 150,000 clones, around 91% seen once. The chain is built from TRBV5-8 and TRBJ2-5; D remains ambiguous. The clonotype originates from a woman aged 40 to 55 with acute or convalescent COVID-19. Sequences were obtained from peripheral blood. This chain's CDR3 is CASSFQHVADQETQYF. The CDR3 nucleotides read TGTGCCAGCAGCTTCCAACATGTTGCAGACCAAGAGACCCAGTACTTC. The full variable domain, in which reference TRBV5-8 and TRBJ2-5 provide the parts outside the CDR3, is EAGVTQSPTHLIKTRGQQATLRCSPISGHTSVYWYQQALGLGLQFLLWYDEGEERNRGNFPPRFSGRQFPNYSSELNVNALELEDSALYLCASSFQHVADQETQYFGPGTRLLVL.